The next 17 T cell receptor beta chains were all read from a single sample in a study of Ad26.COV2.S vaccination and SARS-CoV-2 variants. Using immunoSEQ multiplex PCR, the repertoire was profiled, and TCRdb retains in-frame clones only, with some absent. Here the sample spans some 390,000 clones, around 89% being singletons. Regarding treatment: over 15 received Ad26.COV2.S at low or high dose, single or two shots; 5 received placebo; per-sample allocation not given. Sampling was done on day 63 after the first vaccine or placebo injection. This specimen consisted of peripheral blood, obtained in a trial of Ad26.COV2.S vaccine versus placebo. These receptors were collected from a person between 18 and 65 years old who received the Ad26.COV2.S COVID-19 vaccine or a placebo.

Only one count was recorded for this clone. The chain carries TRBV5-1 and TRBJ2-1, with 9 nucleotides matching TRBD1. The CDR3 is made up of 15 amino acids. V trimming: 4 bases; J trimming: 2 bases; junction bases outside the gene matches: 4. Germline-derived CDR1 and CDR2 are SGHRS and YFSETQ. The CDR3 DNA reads TGCGCCAGCAGCCCTGGACAGGGGCCCTACAATGAGCAGTTCTTC. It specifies CASSPGQGPYNEQFF.

CDR3 amino acids: CASSLVPGLADEQYF. CDR3 nucleotides: TGTGCCAGCAGTTTGGTCCCCGGACTAGCGGACGAGCAGTACTTC. V gene TRBV27 combines with J gene TRBJ2-7; 10 bases align to TRBD2. Trimming at V came to 3 bases and at J to 5 bases, leaving 7 bases not matched to a gene. This CDR3 is built from 15 residues. Germline V gene lookup returns CDR1 MNHEY and CDR2 SMNVEV (reference sequence).

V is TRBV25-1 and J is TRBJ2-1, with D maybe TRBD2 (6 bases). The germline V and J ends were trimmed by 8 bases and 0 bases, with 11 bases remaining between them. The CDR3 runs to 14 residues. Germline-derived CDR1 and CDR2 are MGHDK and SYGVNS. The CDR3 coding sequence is TGTGCCAGCGCTCGGGGGAACTCCTACAATGAGCAGTTCTTC. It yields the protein CASARGNSYNEQFF.

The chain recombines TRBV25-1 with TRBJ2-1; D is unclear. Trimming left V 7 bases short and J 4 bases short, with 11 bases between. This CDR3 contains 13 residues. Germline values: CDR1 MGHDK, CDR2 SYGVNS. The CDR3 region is CASIRVPYNEQFF. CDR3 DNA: TGTGCCAGCATTAGGGTCCCATACAATGAGCAGTTCTTC.

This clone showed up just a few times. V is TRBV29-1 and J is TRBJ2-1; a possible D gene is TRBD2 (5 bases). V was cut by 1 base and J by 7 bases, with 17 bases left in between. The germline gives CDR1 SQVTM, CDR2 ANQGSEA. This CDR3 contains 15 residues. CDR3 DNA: TGCAGCGTTGAAGGGGTAGCGAGAGGTCCGAATGAGCAGTTCTTC. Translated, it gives CSVEGVARGPNEQFF.

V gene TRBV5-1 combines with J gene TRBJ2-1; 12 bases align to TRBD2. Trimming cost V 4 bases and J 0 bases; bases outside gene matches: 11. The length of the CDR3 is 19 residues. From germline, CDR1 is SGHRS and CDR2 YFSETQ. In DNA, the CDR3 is TGCGCCAGCAGCCCGGCAACTAGCGGGAGGACGAGCTCCTACAATGAGCAGTTCTTC. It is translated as CASSPATSGRTSSYNEQFF.

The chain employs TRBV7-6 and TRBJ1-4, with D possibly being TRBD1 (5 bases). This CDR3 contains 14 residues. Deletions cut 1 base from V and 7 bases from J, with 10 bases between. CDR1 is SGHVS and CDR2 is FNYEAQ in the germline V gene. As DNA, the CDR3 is TGTGCCAGCAGCTTAGGCAGGGCCGGTGAAAAACTGTTTTTT. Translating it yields CASSLGRAGEKLFF.

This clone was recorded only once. Here the CDR3 reads CASASVREAFF. The CDR3 nucleotides are TGTGCCAGTGCCTCGGTTCGGGAAGCTTTCTTT. The V gene is TRBV19, the J gene TRBJ1-1; no clear D gene. The CDR3 length is 11 residues. Trimming removed 8 bases at V and 8 bases at J, with 12 bases between. Germline V gene data show CDR1 as LNHDA and CDR2 as SQIVND (reference sequence).

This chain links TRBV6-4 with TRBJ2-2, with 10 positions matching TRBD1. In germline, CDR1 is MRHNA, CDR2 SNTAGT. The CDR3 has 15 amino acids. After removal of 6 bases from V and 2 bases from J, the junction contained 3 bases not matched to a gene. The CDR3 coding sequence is TGTGCCAGCAGCGAGACAGGGGGCAACACCGGGGAGCTGTTTTTT. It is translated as CASSETGGNTGELFF.

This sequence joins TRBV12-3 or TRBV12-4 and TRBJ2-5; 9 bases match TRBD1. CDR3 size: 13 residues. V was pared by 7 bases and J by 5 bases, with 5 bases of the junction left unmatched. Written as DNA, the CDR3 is TGTGCCAGCACCCGGGACAGGGTGGAGACCCAGTACTTC. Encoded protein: CASTRDRVETQYF.

CDR3 sequence reads: CASLTGGTSGRNSYEQYF. In DNA form, the CDR3 reads TGCGCCAGCTTGACAGGGGGGACTAGCGGGAGGAATTCCTACGAGCAGTACTTC. This chain links TRBV5-1 with TRBJ2-7, with 15 positions matching TRBD2. The CDR3 has 18 residues. Germline CDR1 is SGHRS and CDR2 is YFSETQ. V dropped 7 bases and J dropped 1; count of bases not matched to a gene: 12.

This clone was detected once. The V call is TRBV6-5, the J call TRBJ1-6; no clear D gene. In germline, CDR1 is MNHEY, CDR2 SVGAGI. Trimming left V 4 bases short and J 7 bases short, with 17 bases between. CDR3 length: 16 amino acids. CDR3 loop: CASSSTRVLVNSPLHF. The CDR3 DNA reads TGTGCCAGCAGTTCAACTAGGGTCCTTGTAAATTCACCCCTCCACTTT.

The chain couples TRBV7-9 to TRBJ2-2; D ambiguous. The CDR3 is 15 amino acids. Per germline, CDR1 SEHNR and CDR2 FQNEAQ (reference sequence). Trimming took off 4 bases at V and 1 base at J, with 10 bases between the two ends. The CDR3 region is CASSYLGRNTGELFF. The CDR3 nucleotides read TGTGCCAGCAGCTACCTAGGACGGAACACCGGGGAGCTGTTTTTT.

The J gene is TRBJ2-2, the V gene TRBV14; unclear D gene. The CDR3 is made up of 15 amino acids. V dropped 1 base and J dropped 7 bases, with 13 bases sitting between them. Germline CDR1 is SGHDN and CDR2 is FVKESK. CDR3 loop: CASSQVWAVGGELFF. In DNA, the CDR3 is TGTGCCAGCAGCCAAGTTTGGGCTGTCGGCGGGGAGCTGTTTTTT.

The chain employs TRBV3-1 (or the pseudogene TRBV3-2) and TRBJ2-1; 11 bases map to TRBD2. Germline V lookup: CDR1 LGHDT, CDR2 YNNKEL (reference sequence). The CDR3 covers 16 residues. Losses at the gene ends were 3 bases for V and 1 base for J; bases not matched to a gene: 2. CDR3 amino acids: CASSQLAGGSYNEQFF. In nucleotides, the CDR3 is TGTGCCAGCAGCCAGCTAGCGGGAGGTTCCTACAATGAGCAGTTCTTC.

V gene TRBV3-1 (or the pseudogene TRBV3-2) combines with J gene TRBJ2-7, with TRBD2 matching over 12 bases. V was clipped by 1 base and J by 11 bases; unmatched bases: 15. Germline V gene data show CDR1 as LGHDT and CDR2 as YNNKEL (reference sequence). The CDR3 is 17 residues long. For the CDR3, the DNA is TGTGCCAGCAGCCAAGGCACTTCTCGTGGACTAGCGGGACAGGAGTACTTC. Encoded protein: CASSQGTSRGLAGQEYF.

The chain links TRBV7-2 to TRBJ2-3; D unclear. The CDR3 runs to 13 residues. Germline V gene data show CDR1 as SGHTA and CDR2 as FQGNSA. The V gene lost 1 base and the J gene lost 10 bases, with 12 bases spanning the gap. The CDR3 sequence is CASSLGGQAPQYF. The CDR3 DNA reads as TGTGCCAGCAGCTTAGGGGGTCAAGCCCCGCAGTATTTT.